This is a list of T cell receptor beta chains from one sample in a study of blood T cell repertoires in COVID-19. Some clones are missing from TCRdb's copy, which holds only in-frame ones; the method was immunoSEQ multiplex PCR. The profile covers around 140,000 clones, with about 80% appearing a single time and roughly 3.9% taken by the ten largest. The sequenced sample consisted of PBMCs or T cells enriched from blood (not recorded which). The receptors shown here come from a man aged 45 to 65 in a cohort exposed to, infected with or recovered from COVID-19 (not recorded which). Each CDR3 is given with its conserved first and last residue. A D gene is named only where the DNA matches it firmly. Clone size is stated in some rows and not others, as once, few, many or a class when expanded.

CDR3	DNA	D	size	V	J
CASSEQWETQYF	TGTGCCAGCAGTGAGCAGTGGGAGACCCAGTACTTC	-	-	TRBV2	TRBJ2-5
CASSRRDRRNTEAFF	TGTGCCAGCAGCCGAAGGGACAGGAGGAACACTGAAGCTTTCTTT	TRBD1	-	TRBV7-9	TRBJ1-1
CASSLSSGTTNEKLFF	TGTGCCAGCAGCCTTTCTTCGGGTACAACTAATGAAAAACTGTTTTTT	-	-	TRBV7-6	TRBJ1-4
CASSPRRDTEAFF	TGTGCCAGCTCACCACGGAGAGACACTGAAGCTTTCTTT	-	-	TRBV18	TRBJ1-1
CASSQVLDQRQAQYF	TGTGCCAGCAGCCAAGTTTTGGACCAGCGACAGGCGCAGTATTTT	-	-	TRBV4-2	TRBJ2-3
CATSDSTGDPRSFQETQYF	TGTGCCACCAGTGATTCTACAGGGGACCCCAGAAGTTTCCAAGAGACCCAGTACTTC	TRBD1	-	TRBV24-1	TRBJ2-5
CASSRGTSGINEQFF	TGTGCCAGCAGCCGCGGGACTAGCGGGATAAATGAGCAGTTCTTC	TRBD2	-	TRBV7-7	TRBJ2-1
CASSPREEQFF	TGTGCCAGCTCACCACGGGAGGAGCAGTTCTTC	-	-	TRBV18	TRBJ2-1
CASSARDRDSYEQYF	TGTGCCAGCAGCGCCCGGGACAGGGACTCCTACGAGCAGTACTTC	TRBD1	-	TRBV7-9	TRBJ2-7
CASSARTGGHQPQHF	TGTGCCAGCAGCGCTCGAACAGGGGGCCATCAGCCCCAGCATTTT	TRBD1	once	TRBV6-5	TRBJ1-5
CASVRTGRSEKLFF	TGTGCCAGTGTCCGGACAGGGAGGAGTGAAAAACTGTTTTTT	TRBD1	-	TRBV19	TRBJ1-4
CASRDRGTGELFF	TGTGCCAGTAGAGACAGGGGCACCGGGGAGCTGTTTTTT	TRBD1	-	TRBV19	TRBJ2-2
CASSLTGGNEKLFF	TGTGCCAGCAGCTTAACAGGCGGTAATGAAAAACTGTTTTTT	-	-	TRBV7-9	TRBJ1-4
CASSRSGTSGYNEQFF	TGTGCCAGCAGCCGGTCCGGGACTAGCGGCTACAATGAGCAGTTCTTC	TRBD2	-	TRBV11-2	TRBJ2-1